Below are 19 T cell receptor beta chains sequenced from a single sample in a study of blood T cell repertoires in COVID-19. Assay: immunoSEQ multiplex PCR; the TCRdb copy retains only in-frame clones and omits some. Of 130,000 or so clones listed, roughly 89% were seen once; the top ten hold around 19%. Specimen: peripheral blood. All receptors come from a man aged 50 or older with active or convalescent COVID-19.

J is TRBJ2-3 and V is TRBV29-1; 8 bases align to TRBD2. V shed 3 bases and J 6 bases; nucleotides not matched to a gene: 8. CDR3 length: 14 amino acids. Germline V CDR1 and CDR2: SQVTM, ANQGSEA. The CDR3 bases are TGCAGCGTTGAGGCGGGGGGAAGGGGGGATACGCAGTATTTT. Amino acid sequence: CSVEAGGRGDTQYF.

The rearrangement joins TRBV28 to TRBJ1-4; 7 bases fit TRBD1. V lost 5 bases, J lost 1 base, and 10 bases stayed unmatched. Per germline, CDR1 MDHEN and CDR2 SYDVKM. There are 17 residues in the CDR3. CDR3: CASSQDRDLLTNEKLFF. The CDR3 DNA reads as TGTGCCAGCAGTCAAGACAGGGATCTATTAACTAATGAAAAACTGTTTTTT.

The chain uses TRBV10-3 and TRBJ2-3; D is unresolved. In germline, CDR1 is ENHRY, CDR2 SYGVKD. This CDR3 is built from 12 residues. The V end lost 6 bases, the J end lost 2 bases, and 6 bases lay between the germline ends. The CDR3 DNA is TGTGCCATCAGGGGCGCCACAGATACGCAGTATTTT. Translating it yields CAIRGATDTQYF.

The chain uses TRBV28 and TRBJ1-4; D possibly corresponds to TRBD1 (6 bases). This CDR3 region has 14 residues. V lost 6 bases and J 5 bases, leaving 13 bases between the germline ends. CDR1 is MDHEN and CDR2 is SYDVKM in the germline V gene. CDR3 sequence: CASSLTGPNEKLFF. CDR3 coding DNA: TGTGCCAGCAGCCTGACAGGCCCCAATGAAAAACTGTTTTTT.

The V and J genes are TRBV6-5 and TRBJ2-3; weak D call: TRBD2 (6 bases). The CDR3 is 15 residues long. Germline assignment: CDR1 MNHEY and CDR2 SVGAGI. The ends were cut back, 4 bases at V and 1 base at J, with 12 bases in the middle. CDR3 sequence reads: CASSSPGGGTDTQYF. As DNA, the CDR3 is TGTGCCAGCAGTTCTCCTGGCGGGGGCACAGATACGCAGTATTTT.

The rearrangement links TRBV5-1 to TRBJ2-1; maybe TRBD2 (6 bases). The CDR3 consists of 15 residues. Germline-derived CDR1 and CDR2 are SGHRS and YFSETQ. Trimming left V 0 bases short and J 5 bases short, with 12 bases between. The CDR3: CASSLVLAKDNEQFF. The CDR3 DNA follows: TGCGCCAGCAGCTTGGTCCTAGCGAAAGACAATGAGCAGTTCTTC.

This sequence joins TRBV24-1 and TRBJ2-2; TRBD2 matches at 11 bases. V was pared by 3 bases and J by 4 bases, with 6 bases of the junction left unmatched. CDR1 and CDR2 from the germline V gene are KGHDR and SFDVKD. The CDR3 runs 17 residues. The CDR3 loop is CATSDELAGVITGELFF. The CDR3 region has the DNA TGTGCCACCAGTGATGAACTAGCGGGAGTAATCACCGGGGAGCTGTTTTTT.

The V and J genes are TRBV19 and TRBJ1-1; 9 nucleotides agree with TRBD1. The CDR3 sequence is 12 residues long. The germline gives CDR1 LNHDA, CDR2 SQIVND (reference sequence). The V and J ends lost 5 bases and 10 bases, in that order; junction bases with no gene match: 5. The CDR3 here is CASSAGTGIAFF. In DNA, the CDR3 is TGTGCCAGTAGTGCGGGGACAGGGATAGCTTTCTTT. The full variable domain, completed using reference TRBV19 and TRBJ1-1, is DGGITQSPKYLFRKEGQNVTLSCEQNLNHDAMYWYRQDPGQGLRLIYYSQIVNDFQKGDIAEGYSVSREKKESFPLTVTSAQKNPTAFYLCASSAGTGIAFFGQGTRLTVV.

The sample holds a few counts of this clone. This sequence joins TRBV6-5 and TRBJ1-6; the D is unclear. The germline CDR1 and CDR2 sequences are MNHEY and SVGAGI. V was clipped by 2 bases and J by 12 bases, with 11 bases between them. This CDR3 comprises 13 residues. The CDR3 sequence is CASSYRTSGPLHF. CDR3 bases: TGTGCCAGCAGTTACAGAACTAGTGGACCCCTCCACTTT.

This clone was observed a handful of times. CDR3 DNA sequence: TGTGCCAGCAGCTTGGGGGCCGGTCAGCCCCAGCATTTT. Translation: CASSLGAGQPQHF. V is TRBV5-4 and J is TRBJ1-5; no firm D call. The CDR3 totals 13 residues. V lost 0 bases to trimming and J lost 6 bases, with 7 bases between them. Germline V gene sequence: CDR1 SGHNT, CDR2 YYREEE (reference sequence).

The rearrangement links TRBV4-3 to TRBJ1-2; 9 nucleotides match TRBD1. This CDR3 contains 16 residues. CDR1 is LGHNA, CDR2 YSLEER, per germline. J was trimmed by 2 bases and V by 0 bases; bases with no gene match: 4. CDR3 bases: TGCGCCAGCAGCCAAGAGGCCGGGACAGGGAACTATGGCTACACCTTC. It is translated as CASSQEAGTGNYGYTF.

The genes are TRBV3-1 (or the pseudogene TRBV3-2) and TRBJ2-5; 7 nucleotides match TRBD2. Germline CDR1 reads LGHDT; CDR2 reads YNNKEL (reference sequence). V trimming: 0 bases; J trimming: 1 base; junction bases outside the gene matches: 11. This CDR3 contains 18 residues. This CDR3 reads CASSQDEWLAVRQETQYF. CDR3 in DNA: TGTGCCAGCAGCCAAGATGAATGGCTAGCGGTCCGCCAAGAGACCCAGTACTTC.

V usage is TRBV7-9 and J usage is TRBJ2-5, with 12 bases matching TRBD2. The CDR3 sequence is 15 residues long. The trim removed 6 bases at V and 2 bases at J, leaving 4 bases unmatched. CDR1 SEHNR and CDR2 FQNEAQ come from the germline V gene (reference sequence). CDR3 loop: CASSSGLAGQETQYF. The CDR3 region has the DNA TGTGCCAGCAGTTCAGGACTAGCGGGACAAGAGACCCAGTACTTC.

The V gene is TRBV24-1, the J gene TRBJ2-6, with D unresolved. There are 14 residues in the CDR3. CDR1 is KGHDR, CDR2 SFDVKD, per germline. V was shortened by 3 bases and J by 0 bases, with 2 bases between the two germline ends. The CDR3: CATSDRSGANVLTF. The CDR3 DNA reads as TGTGCCACCAGTGATCGCTCTGGGGCCAACGTCCTGACTTTC.

The rearrangement uses TRBV30 and TRBJ1-4; possibly TRBD1 for D (6 bases). The V gene lost 5 bases and the J gene lost 5 bases, with 15 bases spanning the gap. The CDR3 covers 14 residues. Germline V lookup: CDR1 GTSNPN, CDR2 SVGIG (reference sequence). This CDR3 is CAWELTGRNEKLFF. In DNA form, the CDR3 reads TGTGCCTGGGAACTGACAGGAAGGAATGAAAAACTGTTTTTT.

This chain joins TRBV28 and TRBJ1-1; unclear D gene. Trimming took off 5 bases at V and 8 bases at J, with 18 bases between the two ends. The CDR3 is 14 residues long. The germline V gene encodes CDR1 MDHEN and CDR2 SYDVKM. CDR3 residues: CASSLPSVGAEAFF. CDR3 coding DNA: TGTGCCAGCAGTCTCCCCAGTGTTGGAGCCGAAGCTTTCTTT.

The chain couples TRBV10-1 to TRBJ2-1, with 9 bases that match TRBD2. Germline V gene data show CDR1 as WNHNN and CDR2 as SYGVQD (reference sequence). The CDR3 extends over 15 amino acids. Trimming at V came to 5 bases and at J to 6 bases, leaving 8 bases not matched to a gene. CDR3 in DNA: TGCGCCAGCAGTAGAACCGGGACTAGCTTCAATGAGCAGTTCTTC. Translation gives CASSRTGTSFNEQFF.

This chain links TRBV4-1 with TRBJ2-3, with D maybe TRBD1 (5 bases). Germline CDR1 and CDR2: MGHRA and YSYEKL. The V and J ends lost 0 bases and 2 bases respectively, with 12 bases between them. This CDR3 has 16 amino acids. The CDR3 bases are TGCGCCAGCAGCCAAGAACGTGGACATGCCACAGATACGCAGTATTTT. This gives the protein CASSQERGHATDTQYF.

The chain uses TRBV19 and TRBJ1-1; D gene ambiguous. V was clipped by 0 bases and J by 7 bases, with 12 bases between them. Germline V CDR1 and CDR2: LNHDA, SQIVND (reference sequence). The CDR3 totals 14 residues. In DNA, the CDR3 is TGTGCCAGTAGTATAGATCGCACGGGGAATGAAGCTTTCTTT. Translated: CASSIDRTGNEAFF.